This T cell receptor (beta chain) was recorded in a study of response to subunit inactivated influenza vaccine. TCRdb reanalysed the RT-PCR reads using MiXCR and keeps one entry per CDR3 protein. The sample lists about half a million distinct CDR3 sequences, roughly 9.8% seen once, with over 9.5% in the top ten. J lost 6 bases, V lost 6 bases, and 8 bases had no gene match. Germline loops: CDR1 LNHNV, CDR2 YYDKDF (reference sequence). The CDR3 covers 13 residues. Concerning this clonotype: A single base separates this from a much larger clone, so it may be a read error. A read error is likely, as this CDR3 ends without the conserved phenylalanine or tryptophan.

The specimen comprised PBMCs from blood, sampled more than 35 days after vaccination. The chain uses TRBV15 and TRBJ2-7; 7 bases match TRBD1. This TCR came from a man between 50 and 59 years old who received an inactivated influenza vaccine. DNA for the CDR3: TGTGCCACCAGGAGACAGGGCTTAGGCGAGCAGTACCTC. Amino acid sequence: CATRRQGLGEQYL.